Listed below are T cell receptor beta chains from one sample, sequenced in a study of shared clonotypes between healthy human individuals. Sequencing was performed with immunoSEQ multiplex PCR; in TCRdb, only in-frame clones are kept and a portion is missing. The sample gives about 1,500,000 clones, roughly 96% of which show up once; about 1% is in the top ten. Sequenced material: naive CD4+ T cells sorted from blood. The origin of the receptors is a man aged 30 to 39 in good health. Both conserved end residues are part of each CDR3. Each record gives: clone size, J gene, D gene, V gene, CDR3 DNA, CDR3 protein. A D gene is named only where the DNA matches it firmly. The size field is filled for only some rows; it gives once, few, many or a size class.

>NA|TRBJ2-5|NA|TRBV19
TGTGCCAGTGGGGGGAGGCGCAGAGAGACCCAGTACTTC
CASGGRRRETQYF
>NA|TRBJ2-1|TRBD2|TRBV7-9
TGTGCCAGCAGCCCCCTAGGACTAGATTACTACAATGAGCAGTTCTTC
CASSPLGLDYYNEQFF
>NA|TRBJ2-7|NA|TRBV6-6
TGTGCCAGCAGTACCGTAGAAAGTAGCGCCTACGAGCAGTACTTC
CASSTVESSAYEQYF
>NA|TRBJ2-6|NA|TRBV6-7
TGTGCCAGAAAACGCCCAGCCTCTGGGGCCAACGTCCTGACTTTC
CARKRPASGANVLTF
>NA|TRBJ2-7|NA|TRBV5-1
TGCGCCAGCAGCTCGGAGGGCGAGCAGTACTTC
CASSSEGEQYF
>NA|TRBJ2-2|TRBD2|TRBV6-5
TGTGCCAGCAGTTACCTACGCGGGAGGGGAGGCGGGGAGCTGTTTTTT
CASSYLRGRGGGELFF
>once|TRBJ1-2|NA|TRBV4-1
TGCGCCAGCAGCCAAGATAGGCAAGACAGCTATGGCTACACCTTC
CASSQDRQDSYGYTF
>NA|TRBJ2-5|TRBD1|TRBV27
TGTGCCAGCAGAGGGACAGTCCAAGAGACCCAGTACTTC
CASRGTVQETQYF
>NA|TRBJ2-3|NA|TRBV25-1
TGTGCCAGCAGTGAATCCACGGCTCGCGATACGCAGTATTTT
CASSESTARDTQYF
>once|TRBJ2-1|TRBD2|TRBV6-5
TGTGCCAGCAGTTACGAGGCGGGAGCTCGGAATGAGCAGTTCTTC
CASSYEAGARNEQFF
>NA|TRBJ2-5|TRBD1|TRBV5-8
TGTGCCAGCAGCTCCAGGACAGGGAGCCAAGAGACCCAGTACTTC
CASSSRTGSQETQYF
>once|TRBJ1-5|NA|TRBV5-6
TGTGCCAGCAGCTTGGCAGGGGCCAGCAATCAGCCCCAGCATTTT
CASSLAGASNQPQHF
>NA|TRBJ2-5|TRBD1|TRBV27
TGTGCCAGCAGCTGGGGACAGAGCCTGGGGACCCAGTACTTC
CASSWGQSLGTQYF
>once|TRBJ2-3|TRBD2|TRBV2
TGTGCCAGCACCACTAGCGGGAGGGCTCTAGTTTATACGCAGTATTTT
CASTTSGRALVYTQYF
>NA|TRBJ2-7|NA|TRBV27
TGTGCCAGCAGTTTAGAGGCAGGGGCAGGGCAGTACTTC
CASSLEAGAGQYF
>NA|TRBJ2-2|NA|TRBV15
TGTGCCACCAGCAGAGATCTTTGGGAGACCGGGGAGCTGTTTTTT
CATSRDLWETGELFF
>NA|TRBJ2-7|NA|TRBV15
TGTGCCACCAGCAAAGACTCGACCTACGAGCAGTACTTC
CATSKDSTYEQYF
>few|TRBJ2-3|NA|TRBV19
TGTGCCAGTAGTCCCGGTCTGGCCCCTGATACGCAGTATTTT
CASSPGLAPDTQYF
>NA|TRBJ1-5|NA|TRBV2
TGTGCCAGCAGTGAAGGGGACTTTGGGAATCAGCCCCAGCATTTT
CASSEGDFGNQPQHF
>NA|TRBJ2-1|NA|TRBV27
TGTGCCAGCAGTTGGGCAGGGAATGTCAATGAGCAGTTCTTC
CASSWAGNVNEQFF
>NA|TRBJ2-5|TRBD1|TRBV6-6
TGTGCCAGCAGTTCCACCAAGGGGGCTGGCATGAAGACCCAGTACTTC
CASSSTKGAGMKTQYF
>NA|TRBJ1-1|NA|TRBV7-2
TGTGCCAGCAGCTTAGGCCGGGGGTTGTCGGTAATTGAAGCTTTCTTT
CASSLGRGLSVIEAFF
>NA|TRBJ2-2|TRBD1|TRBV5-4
TGTGCCAGCAGCTTGGGACAGGGCACCGGGGAGCTGTTTTTT
CASSLGQGTGELFF
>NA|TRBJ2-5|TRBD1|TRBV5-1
TGCGCCAGCAGCTTGGGGACAGGGTTCCAAGAGACCCAGTACTTC
CASSLGTGFQETQYF
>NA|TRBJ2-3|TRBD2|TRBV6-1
TGTGCCAGCAGAACTAGCGGGAGCATAGATACGCAGTATTTT
CASRTSGSIDTQYF
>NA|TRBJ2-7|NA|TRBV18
TGTGCCAGCTCACCAGGACATTCCTACGAGCAGTACTTC
CASSPGHSYEQYF
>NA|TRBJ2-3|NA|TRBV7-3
TGTGCCAGCAGCCCAGACAGTCTCGCAGATACGCAGTATTTT
CASSPDSLADTQYF
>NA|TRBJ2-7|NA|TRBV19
TGTGCCAGTAGTATTGGTGGGCAGGACCCCTACGAGCAGTACTTC
CASSIGGQDPYEQYF
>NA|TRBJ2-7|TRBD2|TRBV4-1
TGCGCCAGCAGCAGGACTAGCCCGCTTTCTGAGCAGTACTTC
CASSRTSPLSEQYF
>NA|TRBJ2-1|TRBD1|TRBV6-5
TGTGCCAGCAGTTACCGCTCGGGACAGGGGTACAATGAGCAGTTCTTC
CASSYRSGQGYNEQFF
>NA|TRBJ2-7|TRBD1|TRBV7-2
TGTGCCAGCAGCTCCTACCGGACAGGGATGGGCGAGCAGTACTTC
CASSSYRTGMGEQYF
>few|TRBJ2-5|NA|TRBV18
TGTGCCAGCTCACCGGAGGAGACCCAGTACTTC
CASSPEETQYF
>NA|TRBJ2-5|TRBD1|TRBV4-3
TGCGCCAGCAGCCAAGAAAGGACAGGGTGGGGTCATCAGACCCAGTACTTC
CASSQERTGWGHQTQYF
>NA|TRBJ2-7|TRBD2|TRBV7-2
TGTGCCAGCAGCTTAGTAGTAGCGGGAGGCTACGAGCAGTACTTC
CASSLVVAGGYEQYF
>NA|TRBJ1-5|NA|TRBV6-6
TGTGCCAGCAGTTACTCGGTTAAAGGAGGTAATCAGCCCCAGCATTTT
CASSYSVKGGNQPQHF
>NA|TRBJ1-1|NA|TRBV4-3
TGCGCCAGCAGCCCCTACCAGAACACTGAAGCTTTCTTT
CASSPYQNTEAFF
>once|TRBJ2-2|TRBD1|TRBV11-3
TGTGCCAGCAGCTTAGACTCCTGGGGACAGGGGACCGGGGAGCTGTTTTTT
CASSLDSWGQGTGELFF
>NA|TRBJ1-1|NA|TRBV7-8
TGTGCCAGCAGCTTAAGCCAGATAAACACTGAAGCTTTCTTT
CASSLSQINTEAFF
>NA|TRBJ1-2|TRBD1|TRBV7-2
TGTGCCAGCAGGCGGACAGGAGATAACTATGGCTACACCTTC
CASRRTGDNYGYTF
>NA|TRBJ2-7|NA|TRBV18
TGTGCCAGCTCACCTAGGACGGTCCACGAGCAGTACTTC
CASSPRTVHEQYF
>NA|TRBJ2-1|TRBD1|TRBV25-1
TGTGCCAGCAGTAATCCGGGACAGCAAGGTGAGCAGTTCTTC
CASSNPGQQGEQFF
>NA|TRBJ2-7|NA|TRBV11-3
TGTGCCAGCAGCCCGGGGGCGGGTGTCTACGAGCAGTACTTC
CASSPGAGVYEQYF
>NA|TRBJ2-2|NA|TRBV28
TGTGCCAGCCTGAAGACATCGAACACCGGGGAGCTGTTTTTT
CASLKTSNTGELFF
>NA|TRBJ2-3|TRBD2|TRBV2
TGTGCCAGCAATGGGGGTAGCGGGACAGATACGCAGTATTTT
CASNGGSGTDTQYF
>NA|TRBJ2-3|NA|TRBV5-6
TGTGCCAGCAGCCATGGGACGGCGCGCGGAGATACGCAGTATTTT
CASSHGTARGDTQYF
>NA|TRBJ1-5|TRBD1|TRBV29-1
TGCAGCGTTGGGGGTCCCGGGACAGGGGGCGATCAGCCCCAGCATTTT
CSVGGPGTGGDQPQHF